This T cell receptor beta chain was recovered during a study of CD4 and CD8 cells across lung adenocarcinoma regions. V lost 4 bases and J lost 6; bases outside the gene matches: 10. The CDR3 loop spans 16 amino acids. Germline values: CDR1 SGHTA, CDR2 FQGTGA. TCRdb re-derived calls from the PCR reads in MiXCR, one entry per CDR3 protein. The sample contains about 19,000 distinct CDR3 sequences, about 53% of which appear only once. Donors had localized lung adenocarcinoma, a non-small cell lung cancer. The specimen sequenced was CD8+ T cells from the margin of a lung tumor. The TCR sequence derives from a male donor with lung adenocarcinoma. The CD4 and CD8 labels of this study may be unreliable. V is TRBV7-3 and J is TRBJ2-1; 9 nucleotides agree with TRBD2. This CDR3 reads CASSSKSGRLGNEQFF. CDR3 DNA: TGTGCCAGCAGCTCGAAGAGCGGGAGGTTAGGCAATGAGCAGTTCTTC.